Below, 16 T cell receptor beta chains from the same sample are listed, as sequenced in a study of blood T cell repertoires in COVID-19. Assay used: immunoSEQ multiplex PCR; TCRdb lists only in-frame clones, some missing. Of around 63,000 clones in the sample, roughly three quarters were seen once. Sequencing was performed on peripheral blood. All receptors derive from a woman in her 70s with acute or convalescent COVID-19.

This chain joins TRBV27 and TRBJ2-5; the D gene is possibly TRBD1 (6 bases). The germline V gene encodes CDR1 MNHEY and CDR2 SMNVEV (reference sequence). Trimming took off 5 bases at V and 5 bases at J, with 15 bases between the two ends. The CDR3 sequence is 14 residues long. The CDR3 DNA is TGTGCCAGCAGTGGGGGCGGTGGGGGTGAGACCCAGTACTTC. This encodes CASSGGGGGETQYF.

The CDR3 sequence is CASSLVGGQIPTSPLHF. The CDR3 DNA sequence: TGCGCCAGCAGCTTGGTGGGGGGACAGATCCCAACTTCACCCCTCCACTTT. The chain combines TRBV5-1 with TRBJ1-6; 7 nucleotides agree with TRBD1. There are 17 residues in the CDR3. V shed 0 bases, J shed 9 bases, and the junction held 12 bases outside the gene matches. The germline V gene encodes CDR1 SGHRS and CDR2 YFSETQ.

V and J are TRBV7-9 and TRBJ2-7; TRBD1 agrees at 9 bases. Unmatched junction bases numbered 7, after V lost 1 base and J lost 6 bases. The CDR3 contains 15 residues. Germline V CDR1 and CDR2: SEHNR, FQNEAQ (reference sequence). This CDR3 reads CASSLGTQGAAEQYF. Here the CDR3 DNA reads TGTGCCAGCAGCTTAGGGACACAGGGGGCAGCCGAGCAGTACTTC.

The CDR3 coding sequence is TGCGCCAGCAAAAACGAGGGCGGCTCCTACAATGAGCAGTTCTTC. This gives the protein CASKNEGGSYNEQFF. The J gene is TRBJ2-1, the V gene TRBV5-1; D is perhaps TRBD2 (5 bases). This CDR3 is built from 15 residues. Germline values: CDR1 SGHRS, CDR2 YFSETQ. V was trimmed by 6 bases and J by 0 bases, leaving 13 bases between them.

DNA for the CDR3: TGTGCCATCAGTGAACAAGGGAGGTCCTATAATTCACCCCTCCACTTT. This encodes CAISEQGRSYNSPLHF. The chain recombines TRBV10-3 with TRBJ1-6; D is uncertain. V lost 3 bases to trimming and J lost 1 base, with 10 bases between them. The CDR3 is made up of 16 amino acids. From germline, CDR1 is ENHRY and CDR2 SYGVKD.

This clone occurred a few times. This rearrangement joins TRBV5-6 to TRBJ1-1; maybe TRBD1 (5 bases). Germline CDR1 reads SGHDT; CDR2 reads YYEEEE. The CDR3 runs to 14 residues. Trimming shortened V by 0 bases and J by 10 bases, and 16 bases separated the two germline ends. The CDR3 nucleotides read TGTGCCAGCAGCTTGGGAGTGGGGGGACGGGGAGCTTTCTTT. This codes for CASSLGVGGRGAFF.

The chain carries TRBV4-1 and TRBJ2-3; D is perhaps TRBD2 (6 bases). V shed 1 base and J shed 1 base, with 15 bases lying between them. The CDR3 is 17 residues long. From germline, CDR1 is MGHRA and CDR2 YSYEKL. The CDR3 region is CASSQVQTTSGTDTQYF. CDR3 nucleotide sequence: TGCGCCAGCAGCCAAGTTCAGACGACTAGTGGCACAGATACGCAGTATTTT.

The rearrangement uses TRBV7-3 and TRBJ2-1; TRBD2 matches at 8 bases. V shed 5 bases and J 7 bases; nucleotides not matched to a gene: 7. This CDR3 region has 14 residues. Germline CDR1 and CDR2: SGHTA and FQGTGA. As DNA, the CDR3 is TGTGCCAGCAGCACCACGGGGGGGCAAAATGAGCAGTTCTTC. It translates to CASSTTGGQNEQFF. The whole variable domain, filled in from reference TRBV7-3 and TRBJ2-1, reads GAGVSQTPSNKVTEKGKYVELRCDPISGHTALYWYRQSLGQGPEFLIYFQGTGAADDSGLPNDRFFAVRPEGSVSTLKIQRTERGDSAVYLCASSTTGGQNEQFFGPGTRLTVL.

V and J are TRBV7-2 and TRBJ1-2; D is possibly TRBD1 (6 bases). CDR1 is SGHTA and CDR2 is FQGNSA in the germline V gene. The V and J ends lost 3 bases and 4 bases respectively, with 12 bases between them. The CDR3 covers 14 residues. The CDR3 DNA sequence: TGTGCCAGCAGCTTCTCCCAGGGGTTCTATGGCTACACCTTC. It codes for CASSFSQGFYGYTF.

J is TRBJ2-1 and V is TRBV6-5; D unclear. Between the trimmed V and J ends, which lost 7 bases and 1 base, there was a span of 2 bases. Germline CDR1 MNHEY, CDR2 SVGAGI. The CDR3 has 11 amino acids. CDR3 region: CASTSYNEQFF. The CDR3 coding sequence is TGTGCCAGCACGTCCTACAATGAGCAGTTCTTC.

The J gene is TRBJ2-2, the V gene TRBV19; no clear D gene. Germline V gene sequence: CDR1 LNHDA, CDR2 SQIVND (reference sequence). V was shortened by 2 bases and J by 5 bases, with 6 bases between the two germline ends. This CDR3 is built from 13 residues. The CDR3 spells CASSIFYTGELFF. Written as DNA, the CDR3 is TGTGCCAGTAGTATATTCTATACCGGGGAGCTGTTTTTT.

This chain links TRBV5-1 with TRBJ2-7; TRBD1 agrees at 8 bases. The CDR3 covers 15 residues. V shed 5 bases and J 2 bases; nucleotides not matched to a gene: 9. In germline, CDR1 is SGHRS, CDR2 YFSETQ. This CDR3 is CASRDRTGTTYEQYF. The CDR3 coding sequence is TGCGCCAGCAGGGACAGGACAGGGACGACCTACGAGCAGTACTTC.

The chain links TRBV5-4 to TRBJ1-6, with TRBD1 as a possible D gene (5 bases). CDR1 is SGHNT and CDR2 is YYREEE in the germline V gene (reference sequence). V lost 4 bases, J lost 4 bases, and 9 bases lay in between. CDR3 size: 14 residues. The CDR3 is CASSPTVYNSPLHF. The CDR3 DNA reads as TGTGCCAGCAGCCCGACAGTTTATAATTCACCCCTCCACTTT.

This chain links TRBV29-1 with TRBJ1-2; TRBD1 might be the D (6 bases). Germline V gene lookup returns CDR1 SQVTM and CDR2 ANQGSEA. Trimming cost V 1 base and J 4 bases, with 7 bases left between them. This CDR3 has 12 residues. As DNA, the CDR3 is TGCAGCGTTGAAGGACAGGCCTATGGCTACACCTTC. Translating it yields CSVEGQAYGYTF.

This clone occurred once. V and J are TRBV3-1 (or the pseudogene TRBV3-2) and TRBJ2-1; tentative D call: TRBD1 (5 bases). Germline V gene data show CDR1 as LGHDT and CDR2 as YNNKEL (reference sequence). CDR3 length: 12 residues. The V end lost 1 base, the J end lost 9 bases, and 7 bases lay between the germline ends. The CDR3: CASSQGRGEQFF. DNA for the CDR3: TGTGCCAGCAGCCAAGGAAGGGGTGAGCAGTTCTTC.

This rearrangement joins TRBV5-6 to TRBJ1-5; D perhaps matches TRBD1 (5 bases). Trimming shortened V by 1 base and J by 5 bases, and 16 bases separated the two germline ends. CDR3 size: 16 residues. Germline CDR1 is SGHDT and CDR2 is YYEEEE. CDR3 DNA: TGTGCCAGCAGCTTGCTCAGGGAAGCTGTCGATCAGCCCCAGCATTTT. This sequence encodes CASSLLREAVDQPQHF.